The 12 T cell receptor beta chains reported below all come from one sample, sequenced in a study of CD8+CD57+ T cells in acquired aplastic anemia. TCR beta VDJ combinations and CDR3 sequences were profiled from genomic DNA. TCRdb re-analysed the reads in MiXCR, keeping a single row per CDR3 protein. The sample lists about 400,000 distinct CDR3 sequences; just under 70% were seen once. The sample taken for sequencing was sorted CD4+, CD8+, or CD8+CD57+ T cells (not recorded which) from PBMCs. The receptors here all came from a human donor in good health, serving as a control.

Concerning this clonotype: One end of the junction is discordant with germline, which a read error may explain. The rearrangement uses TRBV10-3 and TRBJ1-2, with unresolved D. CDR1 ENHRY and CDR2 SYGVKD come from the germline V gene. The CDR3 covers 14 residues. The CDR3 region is CAISKERTNYGYSF. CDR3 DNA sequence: TGTGCCATCAGTAAGGAGAGAACTAACTATGGCTACTCCTTC.

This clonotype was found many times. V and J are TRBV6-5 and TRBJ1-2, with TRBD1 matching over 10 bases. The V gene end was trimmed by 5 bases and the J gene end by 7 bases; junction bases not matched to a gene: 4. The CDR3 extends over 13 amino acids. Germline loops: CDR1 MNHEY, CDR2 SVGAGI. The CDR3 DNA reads TGTGCCAGCAGTAGGGGACAGGGGACTGGCTACACCTTC. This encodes CASSRGQGTGYTF.

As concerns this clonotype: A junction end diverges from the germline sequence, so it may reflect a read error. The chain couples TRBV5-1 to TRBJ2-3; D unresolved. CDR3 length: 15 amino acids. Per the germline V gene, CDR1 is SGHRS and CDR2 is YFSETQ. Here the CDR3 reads CASSRIRETTDTQYF. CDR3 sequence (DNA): TGTGCCAGCAGCCGGATTAGGGAAACCACAGATACGCAGTATTTT.

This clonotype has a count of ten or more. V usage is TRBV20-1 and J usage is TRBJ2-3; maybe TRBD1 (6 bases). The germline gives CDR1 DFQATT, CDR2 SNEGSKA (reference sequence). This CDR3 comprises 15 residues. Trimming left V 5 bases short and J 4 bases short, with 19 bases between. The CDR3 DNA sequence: TGCAGTGCTTCGGGACACCCTCGGGGCCCAGATACGCAGTATTTT. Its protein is CSASGHPRGPDTQYF.

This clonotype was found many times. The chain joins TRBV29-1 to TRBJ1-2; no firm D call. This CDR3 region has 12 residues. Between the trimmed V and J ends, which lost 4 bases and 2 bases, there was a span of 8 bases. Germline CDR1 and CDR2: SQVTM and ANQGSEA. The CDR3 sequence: CSVGRTNYGYTF. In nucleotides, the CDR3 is TGCAGCGTTGGCAGGACCAACTATGGCTACACCTTC.

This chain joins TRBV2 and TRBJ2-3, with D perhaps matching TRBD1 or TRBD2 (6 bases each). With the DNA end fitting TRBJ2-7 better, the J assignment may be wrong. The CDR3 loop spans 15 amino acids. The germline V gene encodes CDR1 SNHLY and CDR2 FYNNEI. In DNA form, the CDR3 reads TGTGCCAGCAGGCCGCCCAGCGCGGAGGGGGAAACGCAGTACTTC. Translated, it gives CASRPPSAEGETQYF.

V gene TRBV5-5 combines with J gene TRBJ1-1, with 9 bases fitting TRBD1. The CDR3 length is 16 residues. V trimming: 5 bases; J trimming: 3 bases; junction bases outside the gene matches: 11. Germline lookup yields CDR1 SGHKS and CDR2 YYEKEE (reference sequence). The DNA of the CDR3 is TGTGCCAGCAGTGCCGGGGCGAGGACAGGGGACACTGAAGCTTTCTTT. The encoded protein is CASSAGARTGDTEAFF.

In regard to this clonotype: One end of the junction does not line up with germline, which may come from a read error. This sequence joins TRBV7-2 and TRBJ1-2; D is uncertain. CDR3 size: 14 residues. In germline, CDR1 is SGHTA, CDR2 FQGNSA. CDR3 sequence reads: CASSLARREKLFFF. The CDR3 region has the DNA TGTGCCAGCAGCTTAGCAAGGAGGGAAAAACTGTTTTTTTTC.

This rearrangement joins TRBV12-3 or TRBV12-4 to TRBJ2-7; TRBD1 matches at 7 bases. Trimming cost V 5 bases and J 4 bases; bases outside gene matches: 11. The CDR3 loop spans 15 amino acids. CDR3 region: CASSQASGQQYEQYF. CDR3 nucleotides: TGTGCCAGCAGTCAAGCTTCGGGACAGCAATACGAGCAGTACTTC.

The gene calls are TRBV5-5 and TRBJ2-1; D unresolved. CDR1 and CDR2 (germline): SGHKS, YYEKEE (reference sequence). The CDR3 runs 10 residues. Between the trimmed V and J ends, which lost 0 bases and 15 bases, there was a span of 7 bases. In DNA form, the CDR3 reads TGTGCCAGCAGCTTGGCCACCGGGTTCTTC. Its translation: CASSLATGFF.

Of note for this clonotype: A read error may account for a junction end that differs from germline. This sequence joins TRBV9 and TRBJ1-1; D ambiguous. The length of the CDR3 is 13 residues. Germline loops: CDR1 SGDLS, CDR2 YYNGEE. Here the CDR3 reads CASSWPPISDYIF. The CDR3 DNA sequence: TGTGCCAGCAGCTGGCCCCCTATATCTGACTACATCTTT.

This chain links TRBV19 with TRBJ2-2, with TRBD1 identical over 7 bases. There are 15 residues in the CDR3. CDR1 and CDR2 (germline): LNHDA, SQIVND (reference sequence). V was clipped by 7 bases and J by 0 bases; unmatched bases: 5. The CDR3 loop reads CASTSGTANTGELFF. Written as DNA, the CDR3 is TGTGCCAGTACCTCCGGGACAGCGAACACCGGGGAGCTGTTTTTT. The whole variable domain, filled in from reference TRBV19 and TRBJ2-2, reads DGGITQSPKYLFRKEGQNVTLSCEQNLNHDAMYWYRQDPGQGLRLIYYSQIVNDFQKGDIAEGYSVSREKKESFPLTVTSAQKNPTAFYLCASTSGTANTGELFFGEGSRLTVL.